Below, 6 T cell receptor beta chains from the same sample are listed, as sequenced in a study of blood T cells in healthy people across ages (dated by TCRdb to 2014 to 2015). The library was built by means of 5' RACE. For sequencing, an Illumina HiSeq 2500 was employed. A second PCR of about 6 to 12 cycles was performed with a sample-barcoded 5' primer and a J-beta primer mix. TCRdb itself trimmed the public reads at Q25 with fastp, ran MiXCR and retained productive beta chains. CDR3 protein duplicates are merged, each entry listing the most common genes and DNA. The table for this sample lists some 900,000 distinct CDR3 sequences; roughly 52% of them were counted only once. Roughly 13% of the sample is taken by the ten largest. The sequencing sample was made of blood. Source of these receptors: a young man in good health.

This clonotype has just a few counts. This sequence joins TRBV10-3 and TRBJ2-5, with D tentatively TRBD1 or TRBD2 (5 bases each). This CDR3 is 12 amino acids long. Trimming removed 7 bases at V and 1 base at J, with 7 bases between. Germline CDR1 ENHRY, CDR2 SYGVKD. CDR3 DNA: TGTGCCATCAAGGGGACCCAAGAGACCCAGTACTTC. Protein sequence: CAIKGTQETQYF.

The chain is built from TRBV10-3 and TRBJ2-1, with D hard to call. CDR1 and CDR2 from the germline V gene are ENHRY and SYGVKD. This CDR3 is 12 amino acids long. Trimming shortened V by 4 bases and J by 8 bases, and 9 bases separated the two germline ends. CDR3 loop: CAISGLEDEQFF. For the CDR3, the DNA is TGTGCCATCAGTGGCTTAGAGGATGAGCAGTTCTTC.

This CDR3 reads CASSQDKGLNGYTF. The CDR3 DNA reads TGCGCCAGCAGCCAGGATAAGGGACTTAATGGCTACACCTTC. The chain carries TRBV4-3 and TRBJ1-2; maybe TRBD1 (5 bases). Germline values: CDR1 LGHNA, CDR2 YSLEER. Trimming took off 3 bases at V and 6 bases at J, with 14 bases between the two ends. This CDR3 is built from 14 residues.

The genes are TRBV12-3 or TRBV12-4 and TRBJ2-1; TRBD1 matches 9 bases. V was pared by 4 bases and J by 5 bases, with 9 bases of the junction left unmatched. The CDR3 sequence is 16 residues long. The chain's CDR3 is CASSSITGTGNNEQFF. DNA for the CDR3: TGTGCCAGCAGTTCCATTACGGGGACAGGGAACAATGAGCAGTTCTTC.

V usage is TRBV4-2 and J usage is TRBJ2-7; D tentatively fits TRBD1 or TRBD2 (5 bases each). CDR3 length: 18 residues. CDR1 and CDR2 (germline): LGHNA, YNFKEQ. Trimming removed 0 bases from V and 5 bases from J, with 23 bases in between. CDR3: CASSQEPTLSGPGHEQYF. DNA for the CDR3: TGTGCCAGCAGCCAAGAGCCCACTTTGTCGGGGCCCGGCCACGAGCAGTACTTC.

This clonotype was observed a handful of times. This chain uses TRBV21-1 with TRBJ1-5; TRBD1, the D gene given by the table, was not confirmed from the DNA. TRBV21-1 is an annotated pseudogene. CDR3 size: 15 residues. Written as DNA, the CDR3 is TGTGCCAGCAGCAAAGGGGGCAGGGGAGCATGGCCCCAGCATTTT. Translation gives CASSKGGRGAWPQHF.